This passage covers 3 T cell receptor beta chains from one sample sequenced in a study of blood T cells in healthy people across ages. With a J-beta primer mix and a sample-barcoded 5' primer, a second PCR ran about 7 to 11 cycles. TCRdb re-called the 5' RACE reads with MiXCR, one entry per CDR3 protein. The sample lists about 720,000 distinct CDR3 sequences, 25% occurring once. The data were also submitted as part of a second study, on T cells of mothers and their children.

The sample was blood. The receptors derive from a boy aged 5-17 years in good health.

This chain links TRBV5-6 with TRBJ2-6; 8 bases fit TRBD1. Germline V gene data show CDR1 as SGHDT and CDR2 as YYEEEE. The V segment lost 5 bases and the J segment 0 bases; nucleotides outside the gene matches: 10. The CDR3 totals 18 residues. The DNA for the CDR3 is TGTGCCAGCAGACTGGACAGGGATGTCCTCTCTGGGGCCAACGTCCTGACTTTC. Protein product: CASRLDRDVLSGANVLTF.

This clonotype was counted once. Here the CDR3 reads CSAISMLQGTEAFF. CDR3 bases: TGCAGTGCGATCTCCATGCTTCAGGGCACTGAAGCTTTCTTT. The genes are TRBV20-1 and TRBJ1-1; D might be TRBD1 (5 bases). This CDR3 comprises 14 residues. V lost 6 bases, J lost 4 bases, and 18 bases lay in between. Germline lookup yields CDR1 DFQATT and CDR2 SNEGSKA (reference sequence).

CDR3 sequence: CASSPLGQPWGNTEAFF. The CDR3 DNA sequence: TGTGCCAGCAGTCCCTTGGGACAGCCTTGGGGGAACACTGAAGCTTTCTTT. The chain couples TRBV21-1 to TRBJ1-1; TRBD1, the D gene given by the table, was not confirmed from the DNA. TRBV21-1 is a recognized pseudogene. CDR3 size: 17 residues.